The 30 T cell receptor beta chains presented below share a single source sample, sequenced in a study of cytomegalovirus exposure and HLA in healthy donors. Profiled with immunoSEQ multiplex PCR; TCRdb holds only in-frame clones, not every one. The sample contains 55,000 to 65,000 clones, over 85% of which appear only once. Sequenced input: PBMCs. Receptors were obtained from a woman younger than 35 in good health and CMV-seropositive.

The V gene is TRBV29-1, the J gene TRBJ2-1; 7 positions agree with TRBD1. Germline V lookup: CDR1 SQVTM, CDR2 ANQGSEA. Trimming removed 3 bases from V and 7 bases from J; junction bases left unmatched: 12. The CDR3 contains 15 residues. CDR3 amino acids: CSVERLGGAPNEQFF. DNA for the CDR3: TGCAGCGTTGAGCGGCTAGGGGGCGCCCCGAATGAGCAGTTCTTC.

The chain couples TRBV6-5 to TRBJ1-5; 7 bases are a match to TRBD1. The length of the CDR3 is 13 residues. After removal of 6 bases from V and 8 bases from J, the junction contained 7 bases not matched to a gene. Per germline, CDR1 MNHEY and CDR2 SVGAGI. The CDR3 nucleotides are TGTGCCAGCAGCGGACAGGCCTCGGAGCCCCAGCATTTT. Its protein product is CASSGQASEPQHF.

This sequence joins TRBV27 and TRBJ2-3, with 10 bases fitting TRBD1. CDR3 size: 18 residues. From germline, CDR1 is MNHEY and CDR2 SMNVEV (reference sequence). V was pared by 2 bases and J by 2 bases, with 10 bases of the junction left unmatched. The chain's CDR3 is CASSLRGPTGGNTDTQYF. The CDR3 coding sequence is TGTGCCAGCAGTTTAAGAGGCCCGACAGGGGGCAACACAGATACGCAGTATTTT.

This chain uses TRBV5-6 with TRBJ1-2, with D tentatively TRBD1 (6 bases). Trimming took off 5 bases at V and 4 bases at J, with 12 bases between the two ends. The CDR3 length is 13 residues. Germline V gene sequence: CDR1 SGHDT, CDR2 YYEEEE. The DNA for the CDR3 is TGTGCCAGCAGTTCAGGGGTGGGCTATGGCTACACCTTC. This translates into CASSSGVGYGYTF.

The V gene is TRBV29-1, the J gene TRBJ2-3; D may be TRBD1 (6 bases). V dropped 8 bases and J dropped 3 bases, with 21 bases sitting between them. This CDR3 comprises 15 residues. Germline CDR1 SQVTM, CDR2 ANQGSEA. The CDR3 reads CSSTGTYSRTDTQYF. In nucleotides, the CDR3 is TGCAGCTCAACCGGGACATATAGCCGGACAGATACGCAGTATTTT.

The rearrangement joins TRBV30 to TRBJ2-7; TRBD1 matches at 7 bases. Germline CDR1 is GTSNPN and CDR2 is SVGIG (reference sequence). The CDR3 consists of 11 residues. CDR3 DNA sequence: TGTGCATGGGGGCAGGGGGACGAGCAGTACTTC. Translating it yields CAWGQGDEQYF.

The chain carries TRBV6-1 and TRBJ2-7; 9 nucleotides align to TRBD1. Germline CDR1 is MNHNS and CDR2 is SASEGT. The CDR3 is made up of 14 amino acids. V dropped 6 bases and J dropped 4; count of bases not matched to a gene: 7. For the CDR3, the DNA is TGTGCCAGCAGCGAGGGGACAGGGAGGTACGAGCAGTACTTC. This codes for CASSEGTGRYEQYF.

This chain links TRBV21-1 with TRBJ1-6. TRBV21-1 is flagged as a pseudogene. The CDR3 totals 16 residues. The CDR3: CASSLSYLAKNSPLHF. CDR3 DNA sequence: TGTGCCAGCAGCCTCTCCTACCTTGCCAAAAATTCACCCCTCCACTTT.

This chain uses TRBV14 with TRBJ2-1; D remains unclear. Germline CDR1 SGHDN, CDR2 FVKESK. This CDR3 is 17 amino acids long. The V and J ends lost 3 bases and 3 bases respectively, with 18 bases between them. The CDR3, as DNA: TGTGCCAGCAGCCACAAAGTTCGACTGAAGGTCTACAATGAGCAGTTCTTC. Its translation: CASSHKVRLKVYNEQFF.

This chain links TRBV5-1 with TRBJ2-1; D possibly corresponds to TRBD1 (6 bases). V lost 1 base and J lost 4, with 12 bases in between. CDR3 size: 15 residues. Germline loops: CDR1 SGHRS, CDR2 YFSETQ. For the CDR3, the DNA is TGCGCCAGCAGCTTGAGGGCAGGGGATTACAATGAGCAGTTCTTC. It specifies CASSLRAGDYNEQFF.

The chain is built from TRBV11-2 and TRBJ1-1; 8 bases match TRBD1. CDR1 and CDR2 (germline): SGHAT, FQNNGV. The CDR3 is made up of 14 amino acids. Trimming at V came to 5 bases and at J to 0 bases, leaving 2 bases not matched to a gene. CDR3 bases: TGTGCCAGCAGCGCGACAGGGGTGAACACTGAAGCTTTCTTT. The encoded protein is CASSATGVNTEAFF.

The V and J genes are TRBV5-4 and TRBJ1-1, with D maybe TRBD1 (6 bases). Germline V lookup: CDR1 SGHNT, CDR2 YYREEE (reference sequence). The CDR3 spans 17 residues. The ends were cut back, 1 base at V and 0 bases at J, with 16 bases in the middle. Here the CDR3 reads CASSLLQGPRVNTEAFF. The CDR3 region has the DNA TGTGCCAGCAGCTTGCTTCAGGGGCCCCGTGTGAACACTGAAGCTTTCTTT.

The V and J genes are TRBV27 and TRBJ2-6; 7 bases are shared with TRBD1. Germline assignment: CDR1 MNHEY and CDR2 SMNVEV (reference sequence). J gave up 1 base and V 5 bases, and 5 bases lay outside the gene matches. The CDR3 has 16 residues. CDR3 amino acids: CASSGTAQSGANVLTF. CDR3 DNA: TGTGCCAGCAGTGGGACAGCCCAATCTGGGGCCAACGTCCTGACTTTC. Combining the CDR3 with reference TRBV27 and TRBJ2-6 gives the whole variable domain EAQVTQNPRYLITVTGKKLTVTCSQNMNHEYMSWYRQDPGLGLRQIYYSMNVEVTDKGDVPEGYKVSRKEKRNFPLILESPSPNQTSLYFCASSGTAQSGANVLTFGAGSRLTVL.

V and J are TRBV28 and TRBJ1-2, with D possibly being TRBD1 (5 bases). From germline, CDR1 is MDHEN and CDR2 SYDVKM. V dropped 2 bases and J dropped 2 bases, with 33 bases sitting between them. CDR3 length: 22 amino acids. For the CDR3, the DNA is TGTGCCAGCAGTTTAATGCGGAGTGGGGCGGAGCTCGCTGGCATCCCAAACTATGGCTACACCTTC. Its translation: CASSLMRSGAELAGIPNYGYTF.

The chain joins TRBV21-1 to TRBJ1-5; the table's TRBD1 call for D was not verified on the DNA. TRBV21-1 is designated a pseudogene. The CDR3 has 15 amino acids. In DNA form, the CDR3 reads TGTGCCAGCAGAAAACCAGGTAGTAGCAATCAGCCCCAGCATTTT. It encodes CASRKPGSSNQPQHF.

The chain uses TRBV6-1 and TRBJ1-1; D call uncertain. There are 13 residues in the CDR3. Trimming took off 7 bases at V and 1 base at J, with 10 bases between the two ends. The germline CDR1 and CDR2 sequences are MNHNS and SASEGT. The CDR3 sequence: CASNPTENTEAFF. In DNA form, the CDR3 reads TGTGCCAGCAACCCTACAGAGAACACTGAAGCTTTCTTT.

This rearrangement joins TRBV6-5 to TRBJ1-5; D gene uncertain. Per the germline V gene, CDR1 is MNHEY and CDR2 is SVGAGI. This CDR3 has 14 amino acids. V was trimmed by 10 bases and J by 2 bases, leaving 15 bases between them. In DNA, the CDR3 is TGTGCCACGTCCCCTGACAAGGGCAATCAGCCCCAGCATTTT. It codes for CATSPDKGNQPQHF.

V and J are TRBV6-6 and TRBJ1-1; D unresolved. Germline V gene lookup returns CDR1 MNHNY and CDR2 SVGAGI (reference sequence). V shed 7 bases and J shed 4 bases, with 13 bases lying between them. The CDR3 length is 13 residues. Here the CDR3 reads CASTRPEGTEAFF. The CDR3 DNA sequence: TGTGCCAGCACCCGACCGGAGGGCACTGAAGCTTTCTTT.

V is TRBV30 and J is TRBJ2-1, with 8 bases aligning to TRBD1. V shed 0 bases, J shed 8 bases, and the junction held 9 bases outside the gene matches. CDR1 is GTSNPN and CDR2 is SVGIG in the germline V gene (reference sequence). The CDR3 contains 15 residues. CDR3 in amino acids: CAWSVSIQGADEQFF. The CDR3 DNA follows: TGTGCCTGGAGTGTAAGTATCCAGGGGGCGGATGAGCAGTTCTTC.

This rearrangement joins TRBV9 to TRBJ2-5; D may be TRBD2 (5 bases). The CDR3 contains 14 residues. Germline-derived CDR1 and CDR2 are SGDLS and YYNGEE. V lost 2 bases, J lost 9 bases, and 17 bases lay in between. CDR3 nucleotides: TGTGCCAGCAGCGTGGGAGACCTAGACGGGGCCCAGTACTTC. This translates into CASSVGDLDGAQYF.

The chain joins TRBV4-2 to TRBJ2-2, with D tentatively TRBD2 (7 bases). V dropped 4 bases and J dropped 6 bases, with 18 bases sitting between them. The germline V gene has CDR1 LGHNA and CDR2 YNFKEQ. The CDR3 totals 16 residues. The CDR3 region has the DNA TGTGCCAGCAGCCGGAAGTCGGGGGGCCTCCCCGGGGAGCTGTTTTTT. Translating gives CASSRKSGGLPGELFF.

The rearrangement joins TRBV7-2 to TRBJ2-5; 12 bases match TRBD2. The CDR3 has 15 amino acids. With 3 bases clipped from V and 3 bases from J, the junction kept 2 bases outside the gene matches. Germline-derived CDR1 and CDR2 are SGHTA and FQGNSA. The CDR3 loop reads CASSFRTSGEETQYF. CDR3 coding DNA: TGTGCCAGCAGCTTCCGGACTAGCGGGGAAGAGACCCAGTACTTC.

This chain links TRBV6-5 with TRBJ1-1, with 10 bases aligning to TRBD1. After removal of 2 bases from V and 10 bases from J, the junction contained 4 bases not matched to a gene. The CDR3 loop spans 13 amino acids. Germline assignment: CDR1 MNHEY and CDR2 SVGAGI. The CDR3 protein is CASSYTTGGLAFF. CDR3 bases: TGTGCCAGCAGTTACACGACAGGGGGCCTAGCTTTCTTT.

To note about this clone: Other DNA sequences in the sample encode the same CDR3. The V gene is TRBV5-4, the J gene TRBJ2-3, with D perhaps matching TRBD2 (5 bases). V dropped 0 bases and J dropped 2 bases, with 10 bases sitting between them. This CDR3 has 15 amino acids. CDR1 SGHNT and CDR2 YYREEE come from the germline V gene (reference sequence). This CDR3 is CASSLVSGSTDTQYF. The CDR3 nucleotides are TGTGCCAGCAGCTTGGTCTCGGGATCCACAGATACGCAGTATTTT.

DNA for the CDR3: TGTGCCAGCAGCCTTACGAGCAGGGGGGACAATCAGCCCCAGCATTTT. Amino acids: CASSLTSRGDNQPQHF. The chain couples TRBV28 to TRBJ1-5, with TRBD1 matching over 7 bases. Germline loops: CDR1 MDHEN, CDR2 SYDVKM. The CDR3 loop spans 16 amino acids. With V trimmed by 6 bases and J by 3 bases, 11 bases remained unmatched.

This sequence joins TRBV11-2 and TRBJ2-3, with 10 bases aligning to TRBD2. This CDR3 is built from 16 residues. J was trimmed by 0 bases and V by 6 bases; bases with no gene match: 6. The germline gives CDR1 SGHAT, CDR2 FQNNGV. This chain's CDR3 is CASRGLAASSTDTQYF. As DNA, the CDR3 is TGTGCCAGCAGAGGACTAGCGGCTTCTAGCACAGATACGCAGTATTTT. Based on the CDR3 plus reference TRBV11-2 and TRBJ2-3, the full variable domain is EAGVAQSPRYKIIEKRQSVAFWCNPISGHATLYWYQQILGQGPKLLIQFQNNGVVDDSQLPKDRFSAERLKGVDSTLKIQPAKLEDSAVYLCASRGLAASSTDTQYFGPGTRLTVL.

This chain links TRBV9 with TRBJ2-5; tentatively, D is TRBD2 (5 bases). CDR1 and CDR2 from the germline V gene are SGDLS and YYNGEE. Trimming took 4 bases from V and 2 from J, leaving 9 bases between them. CDR3 length: 13 residues. The CDR3 here is CASSPGIQETQYF. CDR3 coding DNA: TGTGCCAGCAGCCCGGGAATTCAAGAGACCCAGTACTTC.

The genes are TRBV6-5 and TRBJ1-2; maybe TRBD1 (5 bases). With 6 bases removed from V and 4 bases from J, the gap between germline ends came to 15 bases. The germline CDR1 and CDR2 sequences are MNHEY and SVGAGI. The CDR3 has 14 residues. This CDR3 is CASREPDSPYGYTF. CDR3 sequence (DNA): TGTGCCAGCAGGGAACCTGACAGCCCCTATGGCTACACCTTC.

The V gene is TRBV5-1, the J gene TRBJ2-7; a weak D match, TRBD2 (7 bases). The ends were cut back, 7 bases at V and 7 bases at J, with 27 bases in the middle. This CDR3 comprises 16 residues. Germline CDR1 and CDR2: SGHRS and YFSETQ. CDR3 nucleotides: TGCGCCAGCCAAAGCCGGAAAACAGGGCCAGCGGGGGAGCAGTACTTC. The encoded protein is CASQSRKTGPAGEQYF.

This chain links TRBV14 with TRBJ1-1; 10 nucleotides align to TRBD1. The CDR3 loop spans 16 amino acids. Germline V gene lookup returns CDR1 SGHDN and CDR2 FVKESK. Trimming cost V 4 bases and J 4 bases; bases outside gene matches: 9. CDR3 in amino acids: CASSPPDRGLFTEAFF. Here the CDR3 DNA reads TGTGCCAGCAGCCCCCCGGACAGGGGGTTATTCACTGAAGCTTTCTTT.